This TCR beta chain was sequenced during a study of control samples from healthy donors and cancer patients. The V end lost 1 base, the J end lost 8 bases, and 14 bases lay between the germline ends. CDR1 and CDR2 from the germline V gene are MDHEN and SYDVKM. The CDR3 sequence is 15 residues long. Profiling relied on immunoSEQ multiplex PCR, and the TCRdb table lists in-frame clones only, not all of them. The sample has around 180,000 clones, just over 85% seen once. Sequencing used blood. The chain couples TRBV28 to TRBJ1-4; tentatively, D is TRBD1 (5 bases). This clonotype originated in a woman aged 25 to 39 in good health. The CDR3 sequence is CASSLLGGDGEKLFF. CDR3 sequence (DNA): TGTGCCAGCAGTTTATTGGGAGGGGATGGAGAAAAACTGTTTTTT. The full variable domain, with the rest looked up from reference TRBV28 and TRBJ1-4, is DVKVTQSSRYLVKRTGEKVFLECVQDMDHENMFWYRQDPGLGLRLIYFSYDVKMKEKGDIPEGYSVSREKKERFSLILESASTNQTSMYLCASSLLGGDGEKLFFGSGTQLSVL.